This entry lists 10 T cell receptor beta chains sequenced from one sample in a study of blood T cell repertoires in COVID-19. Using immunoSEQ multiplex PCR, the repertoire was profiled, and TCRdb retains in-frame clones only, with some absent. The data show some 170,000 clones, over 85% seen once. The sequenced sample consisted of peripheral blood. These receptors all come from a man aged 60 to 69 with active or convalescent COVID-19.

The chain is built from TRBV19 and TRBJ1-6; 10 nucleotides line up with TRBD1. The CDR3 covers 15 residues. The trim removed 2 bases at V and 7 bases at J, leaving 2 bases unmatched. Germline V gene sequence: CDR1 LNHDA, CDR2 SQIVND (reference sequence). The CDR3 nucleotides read TGTGCCAGTAGTATACGGACAGGGGGAAATTCACCCCTCCACTTT. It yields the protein CASSIRTGGNSPLHF. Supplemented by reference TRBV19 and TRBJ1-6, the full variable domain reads DGGITQSPKYLFRKEGQNVTLSCEQNLNHDAMYWYRQDPGQGLRLIYYSQIVNDFQKGDIAEGYSVSREKKESFPLTVTSAQKNPTAFYLCASSIRTGGNSPLHFGNGTRLTVT.

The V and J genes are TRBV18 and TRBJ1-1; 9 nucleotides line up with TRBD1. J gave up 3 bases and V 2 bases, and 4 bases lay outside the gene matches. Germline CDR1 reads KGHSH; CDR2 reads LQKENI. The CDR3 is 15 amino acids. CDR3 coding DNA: TGTGCCAGCTCACCAGGGGGACAGGGCTACACTGAAGCTTTCTTT. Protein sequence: CASSPGGQGYTEAFF.

CDR3 DNA sequence: TGTGCCAGTACCCCGGGGGGAATGGGGCACACAGATACGCAGTATTTT. Translated, it gives CASTPGGMGHTDTQYF. The chain employs TRBV19 and TRBJ2-3; 7 positions agree with TRBD2. V shed 7 bases and J 2 bases; nucleotides not matched to a gene: 12. CDR3 length: 16 amino acids. Germline values: CDR1 LNHDA, CDR2 SQIVND (reference sequence). Full variable domain (rest looked up from reference TRBV19 and TRBJ2-3): DGGITQSPKYLFRKEGQNVTLSCEQNLNHDAMYWYRQDPGQGLRLIYYSQIVNDFQKGDIAEGYSVSREKKESFPLTVTSAQKNPTAFYLCASTPGGMGHTDTQYFGPGTRLTVL.

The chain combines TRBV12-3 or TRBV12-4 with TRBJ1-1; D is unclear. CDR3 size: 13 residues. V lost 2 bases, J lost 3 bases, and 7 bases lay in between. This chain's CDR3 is CASSLTRDTEAFF. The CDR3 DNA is TGTGCCAGCAGTTTAACGAGGGACACTGAAGCTTTCTTT.

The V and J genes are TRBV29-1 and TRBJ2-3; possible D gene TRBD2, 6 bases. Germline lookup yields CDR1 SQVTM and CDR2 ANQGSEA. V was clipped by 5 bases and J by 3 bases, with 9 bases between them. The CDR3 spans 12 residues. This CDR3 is CSVIRGTDTQYF. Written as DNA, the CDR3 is TGCAGCGTTATACGGGGGACAGATACGCAGTATTTT.

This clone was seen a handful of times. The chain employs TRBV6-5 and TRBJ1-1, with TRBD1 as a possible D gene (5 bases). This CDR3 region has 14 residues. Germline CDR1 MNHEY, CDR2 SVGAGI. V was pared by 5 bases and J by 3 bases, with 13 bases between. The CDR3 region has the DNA TGTGCCAGCAGTCTGACAGAGACCCACACTGAAGCTTTCTTT. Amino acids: CASSLTETHTEAFF.

The CDR3 coding sequence is TGCGCCAGCAGCCAAGTGTTCAGGGGCGAGAACACCGGGGAGCTGTTTTTT. This encodes CASSQVFRGENTGELFF. The chain joins TRBV4-1 to TRBJ2-2, with D perhaps matching TRBD1 (6 bases). The CDR3 sequence is 17 residues long. Trimming cost V 1 base and J 1 base, with 13 bases left between them. Germline CDR1 MGHRA, CDR2 YSYEKL.

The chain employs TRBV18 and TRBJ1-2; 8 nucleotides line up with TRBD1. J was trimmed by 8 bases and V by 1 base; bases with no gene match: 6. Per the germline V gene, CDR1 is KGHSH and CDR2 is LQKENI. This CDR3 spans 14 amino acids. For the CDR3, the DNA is TGTGCCAGCTCACCACTGGACAGGGAAAGAGGCTACACCTTC. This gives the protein CASSPLDRERGYTF.

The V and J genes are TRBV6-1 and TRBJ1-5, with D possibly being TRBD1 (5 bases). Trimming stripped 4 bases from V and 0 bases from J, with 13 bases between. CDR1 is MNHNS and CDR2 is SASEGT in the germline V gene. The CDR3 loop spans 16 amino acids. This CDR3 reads CASSARGGYSNQPQHF. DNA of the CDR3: TGTGCCAGCAGTGCTCGCGGGGGGTATAGCAATCAGCCCCAGCATTTT.

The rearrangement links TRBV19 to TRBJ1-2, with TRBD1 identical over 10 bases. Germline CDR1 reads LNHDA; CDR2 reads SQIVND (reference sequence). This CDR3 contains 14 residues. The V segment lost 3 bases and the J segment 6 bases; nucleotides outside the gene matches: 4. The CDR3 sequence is CASSIAGTGDGYTF. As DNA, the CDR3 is TGTGCCAGTAGTATTGCGGGGACAGGGGATGGCTACACCTTC.